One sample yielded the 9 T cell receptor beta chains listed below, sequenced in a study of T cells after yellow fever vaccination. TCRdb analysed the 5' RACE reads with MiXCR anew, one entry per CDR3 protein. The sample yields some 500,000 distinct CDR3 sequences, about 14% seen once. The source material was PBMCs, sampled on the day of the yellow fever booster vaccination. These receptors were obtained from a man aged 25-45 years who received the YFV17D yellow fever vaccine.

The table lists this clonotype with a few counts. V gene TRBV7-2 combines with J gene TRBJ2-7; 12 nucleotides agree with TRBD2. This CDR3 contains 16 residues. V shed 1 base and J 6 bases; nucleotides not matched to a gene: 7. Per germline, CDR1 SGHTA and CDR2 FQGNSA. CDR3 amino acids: CASSLGLAGAQGEQYF. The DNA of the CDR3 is TGTGCCAGCAGCTTAGGACTAGCGGGGGCCCAGGGCGAGCAGTACTTC.

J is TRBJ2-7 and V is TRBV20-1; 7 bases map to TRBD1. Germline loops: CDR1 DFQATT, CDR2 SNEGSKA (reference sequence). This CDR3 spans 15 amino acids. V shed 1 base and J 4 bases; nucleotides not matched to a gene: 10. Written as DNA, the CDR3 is TGCAGTGCTAGAGGTTTAACAGGGGATCGGTACGAGCAGTACTTC. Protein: CSARGLTGDRYEQYF.

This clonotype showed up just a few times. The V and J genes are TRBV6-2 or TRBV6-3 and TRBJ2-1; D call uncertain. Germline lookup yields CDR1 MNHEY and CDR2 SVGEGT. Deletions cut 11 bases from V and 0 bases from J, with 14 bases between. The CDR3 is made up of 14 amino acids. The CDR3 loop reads CAAAVAGSYNEQFF. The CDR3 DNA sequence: TGTGCCGCGGCGGTAGCCGGCTCCTACAATGAGCAGTTCTTC.

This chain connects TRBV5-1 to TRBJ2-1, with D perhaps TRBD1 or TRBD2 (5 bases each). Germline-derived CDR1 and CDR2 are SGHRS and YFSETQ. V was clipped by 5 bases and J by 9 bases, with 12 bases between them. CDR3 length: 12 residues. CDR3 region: CASSYEGIEQFF. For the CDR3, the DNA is TGCGCCAGCAGTTATGAGGGGATTGAGCAGTTCTTC.

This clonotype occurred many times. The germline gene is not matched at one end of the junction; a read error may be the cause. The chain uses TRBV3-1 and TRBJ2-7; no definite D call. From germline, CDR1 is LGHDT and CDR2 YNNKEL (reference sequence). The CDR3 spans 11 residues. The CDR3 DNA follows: TGTGCCAGTAGCCCCCCCTACGAGCAGTACTTC. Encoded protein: CASSPPYEQYF.

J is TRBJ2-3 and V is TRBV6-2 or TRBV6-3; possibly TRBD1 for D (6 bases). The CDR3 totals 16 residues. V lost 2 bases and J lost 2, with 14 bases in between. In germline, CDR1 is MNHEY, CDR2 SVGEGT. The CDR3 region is CASSYGQFFSTDTQYF. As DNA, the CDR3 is TGTGCCAGCAGTTACGGACAGTTTTTCTCCACAGATACGCAGTATTTT.

CDR3 nucleotide sequence: TGTGCCAGCAGCTTAGCGAGGTCCGGGACTAGCGGGTACGAGCAGTACTTC. This encodes CASSLARSGTSGYEQYF. The chain combines TRBV7-2 with TRBJ2-7; 12 nucleotides align to TRBD2. Germline V gene sequence: CDR1 SGHTA, CDR2 FQGNSA. The CDR3 has 17 amino acids. With 0 bases clipped from V and 4 bases from J, the junction kept 7 bases outside the gene matches. The entire variable domain, with the rest obtained from reference TRBV7-2 and TRBJ2-7, is as follows: GAGVSQSPSNKVTEKGKDVELRCDPISGHTALYWYRQSLGQGLEFLIYFQGNSAPDKSGLPSDRFSAERTGGSVSTLTIQRTQQEDSAVYLCASSLARSGTSGYEQYFGPGTRLTVT.

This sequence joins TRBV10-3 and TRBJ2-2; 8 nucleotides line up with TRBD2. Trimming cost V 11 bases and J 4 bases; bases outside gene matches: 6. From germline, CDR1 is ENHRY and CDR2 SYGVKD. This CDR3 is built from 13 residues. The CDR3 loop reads CASGGAGTGELFF. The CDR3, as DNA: TGTGCCTCCGGGGGGGCCGGCACCGGGGAGCTGTTTTTT.

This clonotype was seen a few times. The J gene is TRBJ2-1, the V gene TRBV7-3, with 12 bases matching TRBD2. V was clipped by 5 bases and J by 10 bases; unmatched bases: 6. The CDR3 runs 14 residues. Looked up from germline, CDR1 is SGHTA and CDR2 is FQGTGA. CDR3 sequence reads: CASSPTSGRHEQFF. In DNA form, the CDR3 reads TGTGCCAGCAGCCCCACTAGCGGGAGGCACGAGCAGTTCTTC. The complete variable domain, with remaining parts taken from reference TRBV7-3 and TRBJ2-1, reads GAGVSQTPSNKVTEKGKYVELRCDPISGHTALYWYRQSLGQGPEFLIYFQGTGAADDSGLPNDRFFAVRPEGSVSTLKIQRTERGDSAVYLCASSPTSGRHEQFFGPGTRLTVL.